Listed below are T cell receptor beta chains from one sample, sequenced in a study of tumor-infiltrating lymphocytes in oesophageal squamous cell carcinoma. TCRdb fed the PCR reads into MiXCR, producing one record per CDR3 protein. The table has fewer than 15,000 distinct CDR3 sequences, more than 45% seen once. The sample was blood. These receptors were obtained from a female donor with esophageal squamous cell carcinoma. CDR3s leave out the opening cysteine and the closing phenylalanine or tryptophan. Each record gives: V gene, J gene, CDR3 protein.

V: TRBV7-2
J: TRBJ2-3
CDR3: ASSSVASTDTQY

V: TRBV28
J: TRBJ2-5
CDR3: ASSERYEQN

V: TRBV6-1
J: TRBJ1-3
CDR3: ASRSGGSSGNTIY

V: TRBV6-1
J: TRBJ2-3
CDR3: ASSDGRRLAGGWLDTQY

V: TRBV7-9
J: NA
CDR3: ASSLSHTTNYGYT

V: TRBV7-3
J: TRBJ2-7
CDR3: ASSSSGLPQQY

V: TRBV4-1
J: TRBJ2-1
CDR3: ASSQATGEQF

V: TRBV7-3
J: TRBJ2-3
CDR3: ASSPYVTDTQY

V: TRBV11-2
J: TRBJ2-1
CDR3: ASSLGLAGEQNEQF

V: TRBV7-6
J: NA
CDR3: ASSLVMSAWGSDQETQY

V: TRBV7-9
J: TRBJ2-1
CDR3: ASSPRSGQTSYNEQF

V: TRBV7-6
J: TRBJ2-1
CDR3: ASSLGVRTDQEF

V: TRBV9
J: TRBJ1-1
CDR3: ASSLSDRGIGEAF

V: TRBV7-2
J: TRBJ2-3
CDR3: ASSLASGYTDTQY

V: TRBV28
J: TRBJ2-3
CDR3: ASRSPLGTDTQY

V: TRBV7-3
J: TRBJ2-3
CDR3: ASSAGLAGDTQY

V: TRBV7-2
J: NA
CDR3: ATTPGLAGRETQY

V: TRBV6-1
J: NA
CDR3: ASTLLAGVGETQY

V: TRBV5-4
J: TRBJ2-1
CDR3: ASSLTSGIELF

V: TRBV7-2
J: TRBJ1-1
CDR3: ASSRDRANTEAF

V: TRBV7-2
J: TRBJ2-2
CDR3: ASSLVSFTGAGELF

V: TRBV5-1
J: NA
CDR3: ASSLAGAGQETQY

V: TRBV28
J: NA
CDR3: ASVRYNEQF

V: TRBV7-6
J: TRBJ2-2
CDR3: ASSPGGENTGELF

V: TRBV7-6
J: TRBJ1-2
CDR3: ASSAPPLSWGYT

V: TRBV10-3
J: NA
CDR3: AIGAGLAGSYEQY

V: TRBV7-1
J: TRBJ2-1
CDR3: ASSSRDRGRGEQF

V: TRBV15
J: TRBJ2-1
CDR3: ATSRVSYPSGRYEQF

V: TRBV27
J: NA
CDR3: ASKGLAGGGNEQF

V: TRBV2
J: TRBJ2-1
CDR3: ASSELFNEQF

V: TRBV24-1
J: TRBJ2-5
CDR3: ATSGFDEQY

V: TRBV6-1
J: TRBJ1-3
CDR3: ASSYETLGRNTIY

V: TRBV7-4
J: NA
CDR3: ASCWDRVDEQY

V: TRBV6-1
J: NA
CDR3: ASSSRGLAHNEQY

V: TRBV7-3
J: TRBJ2-1
CDR3: ASSLRLAGRSYNEQF

V: TRBV7-9
J: NA
CDR3: ASSSGTHNEQF

V: TRBV10-3
J: TRBJ1-4
CDR3: AISVKGTGAINEKLF

V: TRBV7-2
J: NA
CDR3: ASSLAKGAGYGYT

V: TRBV10-2
J: TRBJ2-1
CDR3: ASSESQGWYNEQF

V: TRBV7-8
J: NA
CDR3: ASSTNTGLSYEQY

V: TRBV27
J: TRBJ1-1
CDR3: ASSYTRTGYTEAF

V: TRBV7-8
J: TRBJ2-2
CDR3: ASSFTGSGELF

V: TRBV5-1
J: TRBJ2-1
CDR3: ASSSGTSGRWDEQF

V: TRBV12-3/TRBV12-4
J: TRBJ2-1
CDR3: ATKGASGRNDYNEQF

V: TRBV7-2
J: TRBJ2-3
CDR3: ASSLGADTQY

V: TRBV7-9
J: TRBJ2-1
CDR3: ASSPNRGGTEQF

V: TRBV6-1
J: TRBJ2-5
CDR3: ASNGRPGRQETQY

V: TRBV7-6
J: TRBJ2-2
CDR3: ASSLGQNTGELF

V: TRBV7-7
J: TRBJ2-1
CDR3: ASSFSPDHNEQF

V: TRBV28
J: TRBJ1-3
CDR3: DGGTSGNTIY

V: TRBV11-2
J: NA
CDR3: ASSLSFNYGYT

V: TRBV19
J: NA
CDR3: ASSMNRETQY

V: TRBV7-6
J: TRBJ2-3
CDR3: ASSLVSWVDTQY

V: TRBV20-1
J: TRBJ1-1
CDR3: SARGYTGNTEAF

V: TRBV2
J: NA
CDR3: ASSRERDYEQY